This T cell receptor beta chain emerged from a study of blood T cell repertoires in COVID-19. CDR1 and CDR2 from the germline V gene are SGHRS and YFSETQ. V was pared by 6 bases and J by 4 bases, with 15 bases between. This CDR3 has 14 amino acids. Generated by immunoSEQ multiplex PCR, the TCRdb table keeps only in-frame clones and is missing some. This sample has more than 200,000 clones; approximately 81% occur once, and the top ten carry about 10%. The chain joins TRBV5-1 to TRBJ2-3; D may be TRBD2 (5 bases). The clonotype comes from a woman aged 80 or older with COVID-19, enrolled during active disease. Sequenced: peripheral blood. CDR3 sequence: CASNPARGPDTQYF. The CDR3 nucleotides are TGCGCCAGCAATCCAGCCCGGGGTCCAGATACGCAGTATTTT.